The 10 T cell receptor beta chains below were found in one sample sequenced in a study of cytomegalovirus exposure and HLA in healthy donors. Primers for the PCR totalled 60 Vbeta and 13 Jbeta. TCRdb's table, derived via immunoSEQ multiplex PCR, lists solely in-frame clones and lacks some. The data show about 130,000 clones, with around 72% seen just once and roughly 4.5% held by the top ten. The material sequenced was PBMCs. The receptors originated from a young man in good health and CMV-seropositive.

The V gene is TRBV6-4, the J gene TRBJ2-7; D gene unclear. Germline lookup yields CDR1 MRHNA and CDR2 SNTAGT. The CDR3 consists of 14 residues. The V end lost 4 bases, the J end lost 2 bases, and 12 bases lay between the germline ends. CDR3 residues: CASSAQRRPYEQYF. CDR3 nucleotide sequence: TGTGCCAGCAGTGCCCAGAGGCGCCCCTACGAGCAGTACTTC.

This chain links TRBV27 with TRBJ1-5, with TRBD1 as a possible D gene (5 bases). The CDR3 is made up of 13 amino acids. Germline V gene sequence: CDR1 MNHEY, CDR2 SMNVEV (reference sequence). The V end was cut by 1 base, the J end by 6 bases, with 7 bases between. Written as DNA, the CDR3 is TGTGCCAGCAGTTTATTGGGGGGTCAGCCCCAGCATTTT. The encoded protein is CASSLLGGQPQHF.

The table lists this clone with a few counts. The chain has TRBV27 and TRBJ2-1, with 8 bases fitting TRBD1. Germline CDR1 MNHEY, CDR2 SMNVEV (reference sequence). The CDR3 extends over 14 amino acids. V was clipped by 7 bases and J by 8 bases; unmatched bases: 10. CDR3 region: CASKRSGGLDEQFF. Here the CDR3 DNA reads TGTGCCAGCAAAAGGTCAGGGGGCTTGGATGAGCAGTTCTTC.

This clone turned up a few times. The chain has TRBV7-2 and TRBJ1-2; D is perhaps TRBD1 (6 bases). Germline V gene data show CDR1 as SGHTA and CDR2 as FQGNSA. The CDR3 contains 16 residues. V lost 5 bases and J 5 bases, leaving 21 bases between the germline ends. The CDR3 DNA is TGTGCCAGCAGCCTGAGACAGGACACGCTCTGGTATGGCTACACCTTC. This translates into CASSLRQDTLWYGYTF.

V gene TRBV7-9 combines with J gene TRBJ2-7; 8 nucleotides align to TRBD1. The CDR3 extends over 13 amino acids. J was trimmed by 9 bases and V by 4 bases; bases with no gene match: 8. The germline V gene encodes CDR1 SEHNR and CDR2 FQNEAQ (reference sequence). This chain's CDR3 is CASSSRTGLLQYF. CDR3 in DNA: TGTGCCAGCAGCTCCAGGACAGGGCTCTTGCAGTACTTC.

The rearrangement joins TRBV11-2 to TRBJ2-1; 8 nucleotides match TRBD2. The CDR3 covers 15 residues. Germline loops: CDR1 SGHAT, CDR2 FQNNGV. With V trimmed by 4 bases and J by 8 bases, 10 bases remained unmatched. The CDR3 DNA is TGTGCCAGCAGCTCCTCCGGGACTAGAGTATATGAGCAGTTCTTC. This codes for CASSSSGTRVYEQFF.

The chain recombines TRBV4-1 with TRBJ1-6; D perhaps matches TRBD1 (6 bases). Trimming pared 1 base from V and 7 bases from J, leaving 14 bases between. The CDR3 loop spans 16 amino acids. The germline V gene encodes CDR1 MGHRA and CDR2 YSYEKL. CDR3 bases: TGCGCCAGCAGCCAAGGATGGGGGCCCGCCAATTCACCCCTCCACTTT. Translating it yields CASSQGWGPANSPLHF.

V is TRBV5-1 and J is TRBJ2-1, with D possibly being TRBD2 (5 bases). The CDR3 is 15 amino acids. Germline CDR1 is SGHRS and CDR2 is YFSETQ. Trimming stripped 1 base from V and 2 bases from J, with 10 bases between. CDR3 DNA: TGCGCCAGCAGCTTGCCGGGGTCCCCCTACAATGAGCAGTTCTTC. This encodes CASSLPGSPYNEQFF.

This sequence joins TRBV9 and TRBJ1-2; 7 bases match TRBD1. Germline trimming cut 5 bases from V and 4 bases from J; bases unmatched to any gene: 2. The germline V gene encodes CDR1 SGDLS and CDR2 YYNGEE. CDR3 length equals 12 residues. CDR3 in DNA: TGTGCCAGCAGAGGGGACAGCTATGGCTACACCTTC. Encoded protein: CASRGDSYGYTF.

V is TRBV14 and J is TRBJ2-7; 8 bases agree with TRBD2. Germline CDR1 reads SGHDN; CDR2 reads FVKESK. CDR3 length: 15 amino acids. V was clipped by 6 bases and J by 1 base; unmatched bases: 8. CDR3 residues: CASRSTSGASYEQYF. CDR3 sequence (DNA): TGTGCCAGCAGATCAACTAGCGGTGCATCCTACGAGCAGTACTTC.